This T cell receptor (beta chain) was sequenced in a study of shared clonotypes between healthy human individuals. Naive CD8 cells lacked CD45RO, underwent positive selection for CCR7 and left out terminally differentiated effector memory CD45RA+ cells. CDR3 length equals 15 residues. V was trimmed by 1 base and J by 0 bases, leaving 10 bases between them. CDR1 SGDLS and CDR2 YYNGEE come from the germline V gene. On this clone: As yet, its antigen is unknown.

Study-wide results and caveats: Lower generation probabilities were found for non-shared clonotypes than for those shared by all four donors. It was anticipated that sequencing depth would influence how many clonotypes donors shared.

Each PCR replicate from the sorted subsets contained about 200 ng DNA, which is 25,000 to 30,000 T cell genomes. Methods used by the authors: Filtering differed, since immunoSEQ gave only junction sequences and no quality scores. Data came from immunoSEQ multiplex PCR; TCRdb stores just in-frame clones and leaves some out. V and J calls and clone size follow that table, whereas D and trimming were derived from the DNA. The sample includes around 2.1 million clones, 85% to 95% of them seen just once. The chain employs TRBV9 and TRBJ1-2; D gene unclear. The TCR sequence derives from a man aged 18 to 35 in good health. Some clones in this sample may be carry-over from other donors' samples. Source material: naive CD8+ T cells from PBMCs. The CDR3 sequence is CASSVSAAPNYGYTF. The CDR3 DNA follows: TGTGCCAGCAGCGTATCGGCAGCCCCTAACTATGGCTACACCTTC.